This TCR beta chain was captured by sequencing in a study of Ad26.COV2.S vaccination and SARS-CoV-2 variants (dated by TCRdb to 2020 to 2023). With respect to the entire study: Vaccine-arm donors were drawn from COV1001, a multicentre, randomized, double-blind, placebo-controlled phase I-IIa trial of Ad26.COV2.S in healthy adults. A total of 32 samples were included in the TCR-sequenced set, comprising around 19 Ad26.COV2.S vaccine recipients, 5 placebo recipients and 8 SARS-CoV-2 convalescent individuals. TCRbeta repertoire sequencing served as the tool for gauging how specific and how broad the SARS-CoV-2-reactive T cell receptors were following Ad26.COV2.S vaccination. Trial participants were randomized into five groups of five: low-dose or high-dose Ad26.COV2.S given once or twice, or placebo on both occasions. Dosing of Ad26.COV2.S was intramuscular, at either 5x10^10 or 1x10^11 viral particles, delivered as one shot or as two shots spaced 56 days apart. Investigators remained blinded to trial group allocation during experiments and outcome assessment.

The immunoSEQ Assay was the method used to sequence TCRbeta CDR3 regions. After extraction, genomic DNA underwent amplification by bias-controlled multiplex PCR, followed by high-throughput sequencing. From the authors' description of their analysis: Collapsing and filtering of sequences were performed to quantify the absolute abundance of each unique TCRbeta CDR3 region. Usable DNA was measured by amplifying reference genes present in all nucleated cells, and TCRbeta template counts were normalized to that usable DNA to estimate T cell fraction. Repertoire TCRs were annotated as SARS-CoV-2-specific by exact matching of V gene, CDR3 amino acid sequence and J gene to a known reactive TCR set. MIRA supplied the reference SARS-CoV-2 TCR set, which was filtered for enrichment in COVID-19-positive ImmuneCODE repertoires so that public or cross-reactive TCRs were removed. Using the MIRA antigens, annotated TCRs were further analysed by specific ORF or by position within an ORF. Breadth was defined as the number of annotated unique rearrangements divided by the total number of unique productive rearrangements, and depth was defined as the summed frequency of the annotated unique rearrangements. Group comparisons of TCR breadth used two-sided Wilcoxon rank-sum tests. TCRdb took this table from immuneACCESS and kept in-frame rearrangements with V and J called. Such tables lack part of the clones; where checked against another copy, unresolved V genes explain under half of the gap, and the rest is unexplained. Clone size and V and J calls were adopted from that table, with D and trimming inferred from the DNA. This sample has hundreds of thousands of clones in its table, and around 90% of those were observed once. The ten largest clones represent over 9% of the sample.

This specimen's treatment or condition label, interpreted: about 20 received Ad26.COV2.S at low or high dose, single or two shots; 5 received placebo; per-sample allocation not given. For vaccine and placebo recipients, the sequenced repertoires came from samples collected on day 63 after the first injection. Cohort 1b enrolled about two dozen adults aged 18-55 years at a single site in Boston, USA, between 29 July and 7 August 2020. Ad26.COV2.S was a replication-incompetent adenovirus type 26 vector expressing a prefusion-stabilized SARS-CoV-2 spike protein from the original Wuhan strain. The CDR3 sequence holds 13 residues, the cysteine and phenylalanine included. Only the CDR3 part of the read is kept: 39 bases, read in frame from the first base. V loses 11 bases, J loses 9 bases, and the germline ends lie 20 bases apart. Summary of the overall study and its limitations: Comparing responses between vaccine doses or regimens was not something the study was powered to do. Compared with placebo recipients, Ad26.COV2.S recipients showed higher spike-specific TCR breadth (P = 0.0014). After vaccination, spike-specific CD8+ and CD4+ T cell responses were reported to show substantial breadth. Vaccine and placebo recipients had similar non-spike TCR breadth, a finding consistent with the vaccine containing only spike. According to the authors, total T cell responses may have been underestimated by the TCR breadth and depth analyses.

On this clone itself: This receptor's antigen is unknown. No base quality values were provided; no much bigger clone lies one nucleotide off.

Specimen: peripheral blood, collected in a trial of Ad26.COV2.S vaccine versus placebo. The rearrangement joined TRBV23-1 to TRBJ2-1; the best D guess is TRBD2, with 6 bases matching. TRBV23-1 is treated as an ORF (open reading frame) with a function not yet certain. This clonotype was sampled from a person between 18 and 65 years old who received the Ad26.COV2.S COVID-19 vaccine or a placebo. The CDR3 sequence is CASRIGSGAEQFF. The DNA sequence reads TGCGCCTCAAGAATCGGGAGTGGGGCTGAGCAGTTCTTC.